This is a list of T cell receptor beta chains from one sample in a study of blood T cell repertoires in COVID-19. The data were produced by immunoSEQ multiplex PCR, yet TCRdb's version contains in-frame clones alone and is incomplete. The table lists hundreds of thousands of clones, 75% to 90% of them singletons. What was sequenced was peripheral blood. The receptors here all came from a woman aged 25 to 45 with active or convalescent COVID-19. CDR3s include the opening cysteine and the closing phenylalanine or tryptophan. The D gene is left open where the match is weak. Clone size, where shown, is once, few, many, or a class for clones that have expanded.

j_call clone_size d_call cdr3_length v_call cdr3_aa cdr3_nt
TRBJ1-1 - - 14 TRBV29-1 CSARRTAENTEAFF TGCAGCGCACGGAGGACAGCCGAGAACACTGAAGCTTTCTTT
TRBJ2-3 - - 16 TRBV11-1 CASSPGRQGVPDTQYF TGTGCCAGCTCCCCCGGGAGACAGGGCGTGCCAGATACGCAGTATTTT
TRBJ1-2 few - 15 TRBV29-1 CSVTHGGRTNYGYTF TGCAGCGTTACCCACGGGGGGAGGACTAACTATGGCTACACCTTC
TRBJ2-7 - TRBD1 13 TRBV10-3 CAMKGQGHDEQYF TGTGCCATGAAGGGACAGGGCCACGACGAGCAGTACTTC
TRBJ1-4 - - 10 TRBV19 CASSSEKLFF TGTGCCTCCTCGTCGGAAAAACTGTTTTTT
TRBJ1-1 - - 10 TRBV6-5 CASKQGEAFF TGTGCCAGCAAGCAGGGGGAAGCTTTCTTT
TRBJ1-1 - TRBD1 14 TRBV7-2 CASSSGTVNTEAFF TGTGCCAGCAGTTCCGGGACAGTTAACACTGAAGCTTTCTTT
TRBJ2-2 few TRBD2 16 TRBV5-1 CASSRLAGGHTGELFF TGCGCCAGCAGCCGACTAGCGGGGGGGCACACCGGGGAGCTGTTTTTT
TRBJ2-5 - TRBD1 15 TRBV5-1 CASSSPRQGKATQYF TGCGCCAGCAGCTCCCCTCGACAGGGGAAAGCGACCCAGTACTTC
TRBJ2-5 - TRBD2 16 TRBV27 CASSTNPLAGGETQYF TGTGCCAGCAGTACAAACCCCCTAGCGGGGGGTGAGACCCAGTACTTC
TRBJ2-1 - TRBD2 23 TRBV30 CAWSVRDSELAGGKKGSYNEQFF TGTGCCTGGAGTGTAAGGGACTCAGAACTAGCGGGGGGAAAAAAGGGCTCCTACAATGAGCAGTTCTTC
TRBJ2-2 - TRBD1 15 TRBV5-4 CASSPGQGNTGELFF TGTGCCAGCAGCCCGGGACAGGGGAACACCGGGGAGCTGTTTTTT
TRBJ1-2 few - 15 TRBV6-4 CASSEGGQKAYGYTF TGTGCCAGCAGTGAAGGTGGGCAGAAGGCCTATGGCTACACCTTC
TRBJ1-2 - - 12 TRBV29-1 CSVEDGEGGYTF TGCAGCGTTGAAGATGGGGAGGGCGGCTACACCTTC
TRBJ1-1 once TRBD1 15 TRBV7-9 CASSLSQGRNAEAFF TGTGCCAGCAGCCTCTCACAGGGGCGGAACGCTGAAGCTTTCTTT
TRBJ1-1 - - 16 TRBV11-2 CASSLDLGDSNPEAFF TGTGCCAGCAGCTTAGATCTCGGAGACAGTAACCCTGAAGCTTTCTTT
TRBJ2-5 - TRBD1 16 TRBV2 CASSESGTVDQEIQYF TGTGCCAGCAGTGAATCCGGGACAGTTGACCAAGAGATCCAGTACTTC
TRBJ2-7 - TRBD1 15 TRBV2 CASRPGQLPSYEQYF TGTGCCAGCAGGCCGGGACAGCTACCATCCTACGAGCAGTACTTC
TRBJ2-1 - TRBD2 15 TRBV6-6 CASSLTSGGLDEQFF TGTGCCAGCAGTTTGACTAGCGGGGGGCTGGATGAGCAGTTCTTC
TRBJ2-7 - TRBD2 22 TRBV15 CATSTDQVDGLAGAFLSYEQYF TGTGCCACCAGCACGGATCAAGTCGACGGACTAGCGGGAGCATTTCTCTCCTACGAGCAGTACTTC
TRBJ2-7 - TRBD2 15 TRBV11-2 CASSHSGLAHYEQYF TGTGCCAGCAGCCATTCGGGACTAGCCCACTACGAGCAGTACTTC
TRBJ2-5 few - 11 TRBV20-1 CSALDSPTQYF TGCAGTGCTCTCGACTCCCCGACCCAGTACTTC
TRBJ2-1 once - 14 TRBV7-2 CASSLSNTRSSQFF TGTGCCAGCAGCTTATCTAACACGCGGAGCTCGCAGTTCTTC
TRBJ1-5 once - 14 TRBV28 CASSWGGSNQPQHF TGTGCCAGCAGCTGGGGGGGGAGCAATCAGCCCCAGCATTTT
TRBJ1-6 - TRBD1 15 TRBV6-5 CASRPQGRVEGPLHF TGTGCCAGCAGGCCACAGGGGCGGGTGGAGGGACCCCTCCACTTT
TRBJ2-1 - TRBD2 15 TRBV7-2 CASSLLAGDSNEQFF TGTGCCAGCAGCTTACTAGCGGGAGACTCGAATGAGCAGTTCTTC
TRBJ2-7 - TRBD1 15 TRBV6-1 CASSDAQTGDHEQYF TGTGCCAGCAGTGACGCTCAGACAGGGGACCACGAGCAGTACTTC
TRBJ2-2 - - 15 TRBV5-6 CASSQIRGITGELFF TGTGCCAGCAGCCAGATCAGGGGTATCACCGGGGAGCTGTTTTTT
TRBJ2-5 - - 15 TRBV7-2 CASSASVIRGETQYF TGTGCCAGCTCTGCTAGCGTCATTCGGGGGGAGACCCAGTACTTC
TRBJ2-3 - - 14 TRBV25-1 CASSAPTAGQTQYF TGTGCCAGCAGTGCGCCGACAGCCGGACAGACGCAGTATTTT
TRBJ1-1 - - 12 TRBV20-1 CSASDGGPEAFF TGCAGTGCTAGTGATGGCGGGCCTGAAGCTTTCTTT
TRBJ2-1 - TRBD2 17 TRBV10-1 CASSESVGTSGYNEQFF TGCGCCAGCAGTGAGTCGGTCGGGACTAGCGGGTACAATGAGCAGTTCTTC
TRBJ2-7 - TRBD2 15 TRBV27 CASRPTSGRAPFQYF TGTGCCAGCAGACCAACTAGCGGGAGGGCTCCCTTCCAGTACTTC
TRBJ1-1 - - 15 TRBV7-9 CASSPLAGYPTEAFF TGTGCCAGCAGCCCCCTCGCCGGGTATCCCACTGAAGCTTTCTTT